What follows are 30 T cell receptor beta chains derived from one specimen sequenced in a study of cytomegalovirus exposure and HLA in healthy donors. The primer mix had 60 Vbeta and 13 Jbeta primers. Only in-frame clones appear in the TCRdb table, and some are missing; sequencing was by immunoSEQ multiplex PCR. Of under 150,000 clones listed, approximately 83% were seen once; the top ten hold about 1.2%. The material sequenced was PBMCs. These receptors were collected from a girl aged 2-9 years in good health and CMV-seronegative.

The CDR3 loop reads CASSLTAGVKNEQFF. CDR3 coding DNA: TGTGCCAGCAGCTTAACAGCGGGAGTTAAGAATGAGCAGTTCTTC. The chain employs TRBV7-3 and TRBJ2-1; 8 positions match TRBD2. Germline CDR1 SGHTA, CDR2 FQGTGA. The ends lost 0 bases at V and 7 bases at J; junction bases unmatched: 5. The CDR3 spans 15 residues.

This clone was seen a handful of times. The chain employs TRBV25-1 and TRBJ2-7; the D gene is possibly TRBD1 (5 bases). The CDR3 runs to 15 residues. The germline V gene encodes CDR1 MGHDK and CDR2 SYGVNS. The V end was cut by 5 bases, the J end by 1 base, with 15 bases between. This CDR3 reads CASSPKGERSYEQYF. Written as DNA, the CDR3 is TGTGCCAGCAGTCCTAAAGGGGAAAGGTCCTACGAGCAGTACTTC.

This chain connects TRBV28 to TRBJ2-5; TRBD1 aligns across 8 bases. V was clipped by 2 bases and J by 7 bases; unmatched bases: 9. The CDR3 runs to 15 residues. Per germline, CDR1 MDHEN and CDR2 SYDVKM. The CDR3 DNA sequence: TGTGCCAGCAGTTTAGAGGGACAGGCTCCGGCGACCCAGTACTTC. It yields the protein CASSLEGQAPATQYF.

V is TRBV14 and J is TRBJ2-7; D may be TRBD1 (5 bases). This CDR3 spans 17 amino acids. The V end was cut by 2 bases, the J end by 0 bases, with 17 bases between. The V gene's germline CDR1 is SGHDN and CDR2 FVKESK. As DNA, the CDR3 is TGTGCCAGCAGCCAACCATACACACAGGTCTGCTCCTACGAGCAGTACTTC. It translates to CASSQPYTQVCSYEQYF.

This clone was counted a single time. The chain is built from TRBV30 and TRBJ2-7; 10 nucleotides line up with TRBD1. V gave up 2 bases and J gave up 5 bases; unmatched junction bases: 3. The CDR3 runs to 13 residues. In germline, CDR1 is GTSNPN, CDR2 SVGIG (reference sequence). This CDR3 is CAWSPGTGDEQYF. CDR3 nucleotide sequence: TGTGCCTGGAGTCCCGGGACAGGGGACGAGCAGTACTTC. Full variable domain (outside the CDR3, taken from reference TRBV30 and TRBJ2-7): SQTIHQWPATLVQPVGSPLSLECTVEGTSNPNLYWYRQAAGRGLQLLFYSVGIGQISSEVPQNLSASRPQDRQFILSSKKLLLSDSGFYLCAWSPGTGDEQYFGPGTRLTVT.

In its sample, this clone was seen once. The chain recombines TRBV12-5 with TRBJ2-1, with TRBD2 identical over 9 bases. Losses at the gene ends were 1 base for V and 7 bases for J; bases not matched to a gene: 11. CDR3 size: 17 residues. The germline gives CDR1 LGHNT, CDR2 FRNRAP. The DNA for the CDR3 is TGTGCTAGTGGTTTGGCAACTGTAAGCGGGAGGAAGAATGAGCAGTTCTTC. Encoded protein: CASGLATVSGRKNEQFF.

There are a few counts of this clone. V usage is TRBV6-5 and J usage is TRBJ2-7; D is perhaps TRBD1 (6 bases). The germline CDR1 and CDR2 sequences are MNHEY and SVGAGI. The CDR3 length is 14 residues. The CDR3 protein is CVPEERDTAYEQYF. The CDR3 region has the DNA TGTGTGCCTGAGGAACGGGACACTGCCTACGAGCAGTACTTC.

The chain has TRBV4-1 and TRBJ2-2; tentative D call: TRBD1 (5 bases). The CDR3 contains 14 residues. V dropped 1 base and J dropped 7 bases, with 10 bases sitting between them. Per the germline V gene, CDR1 is MGHRA and CDR2 is YSYEKL. DNA of the CDR3: TGCGCCAGCAGCCAAGCTGGGGCGGTCGGGGAGCTGTTTTTT. Its protein product is CASSQAGAVGELFF.

The genes are TRBV30 and TRBJ2-3, with 8 bases matching TRBD2. The CDR3 is 15 residues long. The V and J ends lost 0 bases and 1 base, in that order; junction bases with no gene match: 3. Per germline, CDR1 GTSNPN and CDR2 SVGIG (reference sequence). In nucleotides, the CDR3 is TGTGCCTGGAGTGTAGCGGGGGTGGGCACAGATACGCAGTATTTT. Protein: CAWSVAGVGTDTQYF.

The V call is TRBV11-2, the J call TRBJ2-5, with D perhaps TRBD1 (5 bases). This CDR3 contains 13 residues. V was trimmed by 3 bases and J by 4 bases, leaving 9 bases between them. Germline values: CDR1 SGHAT, CDR2 FQNNGV. CDR3 coding DNA: TGTGCCAGCAGCTTTGGGCAGGGAGAGACCCAGTACTTC. It encodes CASSFGQGETQYF.

The rearrangement uses TRBV7-8 and TRBJ1-3, with D tentatively TRBD1 (6 bases). The CDR3 runs 21 residues. The germline V and J ends were trimmed by 3 bases and 0 bases, with 27 bases remaining between them. Per the germline V gene, CDR1 is SGHVS and CDR2 is FQNEAQ. The CDR3 sequence is CASSFNRDIGRTMSSGNTIYF. CDR3 coding DNA: TGTGCCAGCAGCTTTAACCGGGACATTGGAAGGACCATGAGCTCTGGAAACACCATATATTTT.

The chain is built from TRBV28 and TRBJ2-5, with D possibly TRBD2 on 6 matching bases. Germline lookup yields CDR1 MDHEN and CDR2 SYDVKM. Trimming shortened V by 7 bases and J by 4 bases, and 16 bases separated the two germline ends. The CDR3 spans 14 residues. CDR3 in DNA: TGTGCCAGCACTGTGGGGGGTTTTCCAGAGACCCAGTACTTC. It translates to CASTVGGFPETQYF.

The chain uses TRBV11-2 and TRBJ1-2; 7 bases are a match to TRBD1. The length of the CDR3 is 15 residues. Germline V CDR1 and CDR2: SGHAT, FQNNGV. Losses at the gene ends were 5 bases for V and 3 bases for J; bases not matched to a gene: 9. For the CDR3, the DNA is TGTGCCAGCAGCCTGTGGGACAGAAACTACTATGGCTACACCTTC. Its translation: CASSLWDRNYYGYTF.

This clone came up a few times. The rearrangement uses TRBV6-6 and TRBJ1-1; D possibly corresponds to TRBD1 (5 bases). Germline loops: CDR1 MNHNY, CDR2 SVGAGI (reference sequence). Trimming left V 0 bases short and J 3 bases short, with 8 bases between. The CDR3 covers 14 residues. The chain's CDR3 is CASSYSWGDTEAFF. The CDR3 DNA follows: TGTGCCAGCAGTTACTCGTGGGGGGACACTGAAGCTTTCTTT.

This sequence joins TRBV7-6 and TRBJ1-5, with D maybe TRBD1 (6 bases). CDR1 is SGHVS, CDR2 FNYEAQ, per germline. The CDR3 loop spans 15 amino acids. Trimming left V 0 bases short and J 3 bases short, with 9 bases between. The CDR3 bases are TGTGCCAGCAGCTTAGCGCCAGGGGACAATCAGCCCCAGCATTTT. This sequence encodes CASSLAPGDNQPQHF.

V usage is TRBV25-1 and J usage is TRBJ1-2, with 8 bases fitting TRBD1. This CDR3 region has 15 residues. CDR1 and CDR2 (germline): MGHDK, SYGVNS. V trimming: 4 bases; J trimming: 4 bases; junction bases outside the gene matches: 8. For the CDR3, the DNA is TGTGCCAGCAGTGTCCCCGGACAGGGAGGCTATGGCTACACCTTC. As protein: CASSVPGQGGYGYTF.

The rearrangement joins TRBV4-1 to TRBJ2-1, with 7 bases identical to TRBD1. This CDR3 contains 15 residues. V was pared by 2 bases and J by 4 bases, with 5 bases of the junction left unmatched. Germline CDR1 MGHRA, CDR2 YSYEKL. CDR3 nucleotide sequence: TGCGCCAGCAGCCAATCTCAGGGGGTTTACAATGAGCAGTTCTTC. Protein product: CASSQSQGVYNEQFF.

Notes on this clone: The DNA is left out, because the CDR3 cannot be placed on it with certainty; the CDR3 is given as TCRdb lists it. The chain joins TRBV27 to TRBJ2-1; the tabulated D call, TRBD2, remains unverified against the DNA. Per the germline V gene, CDR1 is MNHEY and CDR2 is SMNVEV (reference sequence). Counting both end residues, the CDR3 totals 16 amino acids. This CDR3 is CASSSSTSGIVNEQFF.

The rearrangement links TRBV6-5 to TRBJ2-7, with a possible D match to TRBD2 (5 bases). The germline V and J ends were trimmed by 4 bases and 1 base, with 8 bases remaining between them. Germline CDR1 is MNHEY and CDR2 is SVGAGI. The CDR3 runs 13 residues. In DNA, the CDR3 is TGTGCCAGCAGTTTCCCGGGATCCTACGAGCAGTACTTC. It codes for CASSFPGSYEQYF.

The rearrangement joins TRBV7-9 to TRBJ2-1, with TRBD2 matching 9 bases. Germline V gene data show CDR1 as SEHNR and CDR2 as FQNEAQ (reference sequence). J lost 8 bases, V lost 5 bases, and 7 bases had no gene match. This CDR3 is built from 14 residues. The CDR3 reads CASSQAIAGDEQFF. The CDR3 DNA sequence: TGTGCCAGCAGCCAAGCAATAGCGGGAGATGAGCAGTTCTTC. The variable domain in full, completed from reference TRBV7-9 and TRBJ2-1, reads DTGVSQNPRHKITKRGQNVTFRCDPISEHNRLYWYRQTLGQGPEFLTYFQNEAQLEKSRLLSDRFSAERPKGSFSTLEIQRTEQGDSAMYLCASSQAIAGDEQFFGPGTRLTVL.

This rearrangement joins TRBV6-5 to TRBJ2-5; 7 nucleotides agree with TRBD1. The CDR3 is made up of 13 amino acids. Germline V gene data show CDR1 as MNHEY and CDR2 as SVGAGI. V was pared by 6 bases and J by 5 bases, with 6 bases of the junction left unmatched. This CDR3 reads CASSEGAGETQYF. The CDR3, as DNA: TGTGCCAGCAGCGAGGGGGCCGGGGAGACCCAGTACTTC.

The V gene is TRBV9, the J gene TRBJ2-7, with D possibly TRBD2 on 6 matching bases. V lost 4 bases to trimming and J lost 2 bases, with 22 bases between them. From germline, CDR1 is SGDLS and CDR2 YYNGEE. This CDR3 region has 17 residues. DNA of the CDR3: TGTGCCAGCAGCTCACCACGGAGTGGGGAGGACCCCTACGAGCAGTACTTC. Amino acids: CASSSPRSGEDPYEQYF. The variable domain in full, with the rest retrieved from reference TRBV9 and TRBJ2-7, is DSGVTQTPKHLITATGQRVTLRCSPRSGDLSVYWYQQSLDQGLQFLIQYYNGEERAKGNILERFSAQQFPDLHSELNLSSLELGDSALYFCASSSPRSGEDPYEQYFGPGTRLTVT.

The rearrangement joins TRBV15 to TRBJ1-1; no definite D call. CDR1 and CDR2 (germline): LNHNV, YYDKDF (reference sequence). The V end was cut by 2 bases, the J end by 1 base, with 5 bases between. The CDR3 consists of 13 residues. CDR3 sequence: CATSRRGNTEAFF. The CDR3 nucleotides read TGTGCCACCAGCAGACGGGGGAACACTGAAGCTTTCTTT.

This chain uses TRBV7-2 with TRBJ2-6; TRBD2 might be the D (5 bases). V shed 4 bases and J shed 4 bases, with 11 bases lying between them. This CDR3 is built from 15 residues. Germline CDR1 SGHTA, CDR2 FQGNSA. In DNA, the CDR3 is TGTGCCAGCAGCTCCGTTTTAGCGGGGGCCAACGTCCTGACTTTC. Its protein product is CASSSVLAGANVLTF.

CDR3 DNA sequence: TGCGCCAGCAGCTCCCGGGACAGTTTGATCAACACCGGGGAGCTGTTTTTT. It codes for CASSSRDSLINTGELFF. This chain joins TRBV5-1 and TRBJ2-2; 7 bases map to TRBD1. CDR3 size: 17 residues. Germline V gene sequence: CDR1 SGHRS, CDR2 YFSETQ. The V gene end was trimmed by 3 bases and the J gene end by 2 bases; junction bases not matched to a gene: 10. Full variable domain (rest looked up from reference TRBV5-1 and TRBJ2-2): KAGVTQTPRYLIKTRGQQVTLSCSPISGHRSVSWYQQTPGQGLQFLFEYFSETQRNKGNFPGRFSGRQFSNSRSEMNVSTLELGDSALYLCASSSRDSLINTGELFFGEGSRLTVL.

The chain recombines TRBV4-2 with TRBJ2-7; 8 bases fit TRBD2. Germline V CDR1 and CDR2: LGHNA, YNFKEQ. The CDR3 extends over 16 amino acids. Trimming took 0 bases from V and 1 from J; bases not matched to a gene: 5. The CDR3 DNA sequence: TGTGCCAGCAGCCAAGACGGGAGCGGGGGATCCTACGAGCAGTACTTC. This codes for CASSQDGSGGSYEQYF.

J is TRBJ1-2 and V is TRBV5-1, with a weak D call TRBD1 (6 bases). Germline V gene data show CDR1 as SGHRS and CDR2 as YFSETQ. The CDR3 extends over 14 amino acids. Trimming took off 4 bases at V and 4 bases at J, with 14 bases between the two ends. This CDR3 reads CASSHYPQGYGYTF. The DNA for the CDR3 is TGCGCCAGCAGCCATTACCCACAGGGCTATGGCTACACCTTC.

The chain joins TRBV5-1 to TRBJ2-1; D perhaps matches TRBD1 (6 bases). This CDR3 has 15 residues. The V gene's germline CDR1 is SGHRS and CDR2 YFSETQ. Deletions cut 0 bases from V and 4 bases from J, with 11 bases between. The CDR3 region has the DNA TGCGCCAGCAGCTTGGGTGGACAGCCATACAATGAGCAGTTCTTC. Translated, it gives CASSLGGQPYNEQFF.

The chain employs TRBV13 and TRBJ2-5; the match to TRBD1 covers 10 bases. The DNA end is a closer match to TRBJ2-7, so the J assignment may be wrong. Per germline, CDR1 PRHDT and CDR2 FYEKMQ (reference sequence). The CDR3 spans 15 residues. CDR3 sequence reads: CASSLGQGSTYEQYF. In nucleotides, the CDR3 is TGTGCCAGCAGCTTGGGACAGGGGTCAACCTACGAGCAGTACTTC.

The V and J genes are TRBV5-1 and TRBJ2-1; TRBD1 agrees at 9 bases. The germline CDR1 and CDR2 sequences are SGHRS and YFSETQ. This CDR3 has 16 residues. The ends lost 6 bases at V and 8 bases at J; junction bases unmatched: 15. The CDR3 DNA sequence: TGCGCCAGCACGATTAGTTCCTCGGACAGGGGATATGAGCAGTTCTTC. Residues: CASTISSSDRGYEQFF.